A selection of T cell receptor beta chains follows, all from one sample in a study of response to subunit inactivated influenza vaccine. TCRdb used MiXCR to reprocess the RT-PCR reads, holding one entry per CDR3 protein. The sample has under 850,000 distinct CDR3 sequences; less than 20% are singletons. The sample here was PBMCs from blood, taken around 5 days after vaccination. All receptors derive from a man aged 50-59 years who received an inactivated influenza vaccine. CDR3s include the opening cysteine and the closing phenylalanine or tryptophan. The D gene is left open where the match is weak. The size field is filled for only some rows; it gives once, few, many or a size class.

>TRBD1|NA|TRBV18|TRBJ2-5
TGTGCCAGCTCACCCGGGACAGGGGGCGTGGAGACCCAGTACTTC
CASSPGTGGVETQYF
>NA|NA|TRBV6-1|TRBJ1-2
TGTGCCAGCAGTCAAACTCGGATAAGCACTTGGGGCTACACCTTC
CASSQTRISTWGYTF
>TRBD1|many|TRBV6-5|TRBJ2-7
TGTGCCAGCAGTTACGGTATGCGGGACAGGGGATCCTACGAGCAGTACTTC
CASSYGMRDRGSYEQYF
>TRBD1|few|TRBV20-1|TRBJ1-1
TGCAGTGCTAGACCCAGGACAGGTTACACTGAAGCTTTCTTT
CSARPRTGYTEAFF
>TRBD1|few|TRBV20-1|TRBJ1-1
TGCAGTGCCCGGCAGGGGGGGCGGAACACTGAAGCTTTCTTT
CSARQGGRNTEAFF
>TRBD2|NA|TRBV20-1|TRBJ2-5
TGCAGTGCAACTAGCGGGAGCCGCCGGGAGACCCAGTACTTC
CSATSGSRRETQYF
>TRBD1|many|TRBV29-1|TRBJ2-3
TGCAGCGTTGAAATGACAGGGTTACTCACAGATACGCAGTATTTT
CSVEMTGLLTDTQYF
>NA|NA|TRBV29-1|TRBJ1-2
TGCAGCGTTGGAGGGGGTAGCAGCGGCTACACCTTC
CSVGGGSSGYTF
>NA|few|TRBV9|TRBJ1-2
TGTGCCAGCACCCCCGGGACCCTACTTTATGGCTACACCTTC
CASTPGTLLYGYTF
>NA|NA|TRBV28|TRBJ2-1
TGTGCCAGCACAAGACCACTGAGCCTATCCTACAATGAGCAGTTCTTC
CASTRPLSLSYNEQFF
>NA|few|TRBV27|TRBJ2-7
TGTGCCAGCAGTCCAATTACACAGGGAACCCCCTACGAGCAGTACTTC
CASSPITQGTPYEQYF
>TRBD2|few|TRBV12-3/TRBV12-4|TRBJ2-5
TGTGCCAGCAGTTTTCGGGGGACTAGCGGGGGGCGAGAGACCCAGTACTTC
CASSFRGTSGGRETQYF
>NA|NA|TRBV12-3/TRBV12-4|TRBJ2-3
TGTGCCAGCAGTTTGATGGCGGGGACACAAACAGATACGCAGTATTTT
CASSLMAGTQTDTQYF
>TRBD2|NA|TRBV12-3/TRBV12-4|TRBJ2-1
TGTGCCTTCAGTTTTGTAGCGGGAGCTCTCGGCACCTACAATGAGCAGTTCTTC
CAFSFVAGALGTYNEQFF
>TRBD2|few|TRBV27|TRBJ2-3
TGTGCCAGCACTACTAGCGGGCCGAGCACAGATACGCAGTATTTT
CASTTSGPSTDTQYF
>NA|NA|TRBV7-2|TRBJ1-6
TGTGCCAGCAGCTTAGTGCGGGGAAAACGACTTGGCTCCTATAATTCACCCCTCCACTTT
CASSLVRGKRLGSYNSPLHF
>TRBD1|few|TRBV5-5|TRBJ2-5
TGTGCCAGCAGCCCACAGGGGGCGAAAGAGACCCAGTACTTC
CASSPQGAKETQYF
>TRBD2|few|TRBV20-1|TRBJ2-3
TGCAGTGCTTTTTGGATAGCGGGAGCCATAGATACGCAGTATTTT
CSAFWIAGAIDTQYF
>NA|NA|TRBV20-1|TRBJ2-5
TGCAGTGCCGGGGGGCTGAATAAAGAGACCCAGTACTTC
CSAGGLNKETQYF
>NA|few|TRBV11-2|TRBJ2-1
TGTGCCAGCAGCCTCGGCGGGACCTTCTACAATGAGCAGTTCTTC
CASSLGGTFYNEQFF
>TRBD1|NA|TRBV2|TRBJ2-3
TGTGCCACCACGACCCTGCAGGGGGTCGACGGCACAGATACGCAGTATTTT
CATTTLQGVDGTDTQYF
>NA|NA|TRBV6-1|TRBJ2-2
TGTGCCAGCATAAACGAAGGGACCGGGGAGCTGTTTTTT
CASINEGTGELFF
>NA|few|TRBV12-3/TRBV12-4|TRBJ2-2
TGTGCCAGCAGTCCAAGACACGAATCCGGGGAGCTGTTTTTT
CASSPRHESGELFF
>TRBD1|NA|TRBV3-1|TRBJ2-7
TGTGCCAGCAGCCCCCTGGGGACAGGGAGGGCCTACGAGCAGTACTTC
CASSPLGTGRAYEQYF
>TRBD1|NA|TRBV5-1|TRBJ2-7
TGCGCCAGCAGCCCCAGGGACAGGGGCAACGAGCAGTACTTC
CASSPRDRGNEQYF
>NA|few|TRBV4-2|TRBJ2-7
TGTGCCAGCAGTACCGGAGACAGATTCTCCTACGAGCAGTACTTC
CASSTGDRFSYEQYF
>NA|NA|TRBV5-1|TRBJ1-2
TGCGCCAGCAGCTGGAAGGGACAATATGGCTACACCTTC
CASSWKGQYGYTF
>NA|once|TRBV7-2|TRBJ2-1
TGTGCCAGCAGCTCCCCGGACCCCGGGTGGCGTTACGAGCAGTTCTTC
CASSSPDPGWRYEQFF
>NA|many|TRBV12-3/TRBV12-4|TRBJ1-4
TGTGCCAGCGGGGGCGGGGTGATAACTAATGAAAAACTGTTTTTT
CASGGGVITNEKLFF
>TRBD1|NA|TRBV2|TRBJ2-1
TGTGCCAGCTTACCGGGACAGGGTAATGAGCAGTTCTTC
CASLPGQGNEQFF
>NA|NA|TRBV20-1|TRBJ2-1
TGCAGTGCTCGAAATAGCCATGCGGGCTCCTACAATGAGCAGTTCTTC
CSARNSHAGSYNEQFF
>TRBD1|few|TRBV20-1|TRBJ1-5
TGCAGTGCTACCTCAGGGGGCTACGGCAATCAGCCCCAGCATTTT
CSATSGGYGNQPQHF
>NA|NA|TRBV10-3|TRBJ2-7
TGTGCCATCAGCGGACCTACCTACGAGCAGTACTTC
CAISGPTYEQYF
>NA|many|TRBV15|TRBJ1-5
TGTGCCACCAGCGGGGGGGGGGATCAGCCCCAGCATTTT
CATSGGGDQPQHF
>NA|many|TRBV9|TRBJ2-3
TGTGCCAGCAGCTCCAGCCGGGATACGCAGTATTTT
CASSSSRDTQYF
>TRBD2|few|TRBV9|TRBJ2-2
TGTGCCAGCAGCGTAGTAGGGACTAGCGTGAGCGGGGAGCTGTTTTTT
CASSVVGTSVSGELFF
>TRBD2|few|TRBV20-1|TRBJ2-1
TGCAGTGCTAGGTCTAGCGGGGGTCGGAATGAGCAGTTCTTC
CSARSSGGRNEQFF
>NA|few|TRBV20-1|TRBJ2-7
TGCAGTGTAGACACACCACAGACCTACGAGCAGTACTTC
CSVDTPQTYEQYF
>NA|NA|TRBV4-1|TRBJ2-3
TGCGCCAGCAGCCAAGTGGGGGGGCGCGGGACAGATACGCAGTATTTT
CASSQVGGRGTDTQYF
>NA|few|TRBV5-5|TRBJ1-6
TGTGCCAGCAGGAGCAATGTCGGTCTCTCACCCCTCCACTTT
CASRSNVGLSPLHF
>NA|few|TRBV5-1|TRBJ2-3
TGCGCCAGCAGTAGAGTAAGCCCTAGCACAGATACGCAGTATTTT
CASSRVSPSTDTQYF
>TRBD2|many|TRBV5-6|TRBJ2-1
TGTGCCAGCAGGCTAGCGGGGGTAAACAATGAGCAGTTCTTC
CASRLAGVNNEQFF
>TRBD1|few|TRBV12-3/TRBV12-4|TRBJ2-1
TGTGCCAGCAGTTCGGGACAGGTCAATGAGCAGTTCTTC
CASSSGQVNEQFF
>NA|once|TRBV15|TRBJ2-7
TGTGCCACCAGCAATGGGGGAGCCCTCTCCTACGAGCAGTACTTC
CATSNGGALSYEQYF
>TRBD1|few|TRBV4-1|TRBJ1-5
TGCGCCAGCAGCGAAATACAGGGGGCCTATAGCAATCAGCCCCAGCATTTT
CASSEIQGAYSNQPQHF
>TRBD1|NA|TRBV5-5|TRBJ2-4
TGTGCCAGCAGCTGGGGACAGGGAGGAAACATTCAGTACTTC
CASSWGQGGNIQYF
>NA|few|TRBV12-3/TRBV12-4|TRBJ2-6
TGTGCCAGCAGTAACTTAGGGGCCAACGTCCTGACTTTC
CASSNLGANVLTF
>TRBD2|few|TRBV5-1|TRBJ2-5
TGCGCCAGCAGCGCAGCTAGCGGGGGGGTTGAGACCCAGTACTTC
CASSAASGGVETQYF
>NA|few|TRBV7-9|TRBJ2-1
TGTGCCACCCAGCCCCGTCGGGATGAGCAGTTCTTC
CATQPRRDEQFF